Below, 6 T cell receptor beta chains from the same sample are listed, as sequenced in a study of T cell repertoires in cytomegalovirus infection. Each CDR3 protein is one row after TCRdb ran MiXCR on the reads. The data hold 110,000 to 150,000 distinct CDR3 sequences, with 30% to 40% observed a single time. These receptors' targets are unknown. The sample in question was CD8+ T cells from cultured PBMCs, obtained from culture after CMV antigen stimulation. The source of these receptors is a human donor in good health (CMV status not recorded). Some clones in this sample may be carry-over from other donors' samples.

This clonotype showed up many times. The rearrangement links TRBV7-2 to TRBJ2-3, with 8 nucleotides matching TRBD2. The V gene's germline CDR1 is SGHTA and CDR2 FQGNSA. This CDR3 spans 18 amino acids. The ends lost 2 bases at V and 3 bases at J; junction bases unmatched: 13. CDR3 in amino acids: CASSLFWRGADNTDTQYF. CDR3 nucleotide sequence: TGTGCCAGCAGCTTATTTTGGCGGGGGGCCGATAATACAGATACGCAGTATTTT. The full variable domain, with the rest looked up from reference TRBV7-2 and TRBJ2-3, is GAGVSQSPSNKVTEKGKDVELRCDPISGHTALYWYRQSLGQGLEFLIYFQGNSAPDKSGLPSDRFSAERTGGSVSTLTIQRTQQEDSAVYLCASSLFWRGADNTDTQYFGPGTRLTVL.

This clonotype was observed a few times. The genes are TRBV7-9 and TRBJ1-2; TRBD1 is a possible D gene (5 bases). The V end was cut by 5 bases, the J end by 0 bases, with 13 bases between. The CDR3 runs to 15 residues. Germline V CDR1 and CDR2: SEHNR, FQNEAQ (reference sequence). The CDR3 protein is CASSHQDTANYGYTF. The DNA for the CDR3 is TGTGCCAGCAGCCACCAGGACACAGCTAACTATGGCTACACCTTC.

The chain links TRBV5-8 to TRBJ2-5; D gene ambiguous. The CDR3 loop spans 13 amino acids. V was clipped by 1 base and J by 1 base, with 5 bases between them. Germline V gives CDR1 SGHTS, CDR2 YDEGEE. CDR3 region: CASSLFSQETQYF. The CDR3 nucleotides are TGTGCCAGCAGCTTGTTTAGCCAAGAGACCCAGTACTTC.

This clonotype has a handful of counts. This sequence joins TRBV5-6 and TRBJ2-1; TRBD1 matches at 9 bases. This CDR3 is built from 14 residues. V shed 2 bases and J 7 bases; nucleotides not matched to a gene: 4. Germline-derived CDR1 and CDR2 are SGHDT and YYEEEE. The CDR3 nucleotides read TGTGCCAGCAGCTTCGGACAGGGGTCTAATGAGCAGTTCTTC. This translates into CASSFGQGSNEQFF. Full variable domain (rest looked up from reference TRBV5-6 and TRBJ2-1): DAGVTQSPTHLIKTRGQQVTLRCSPKSGHDTVSWYQQALGQGPQFIFQYYEEEERQRGNFPDRFSGHQFPNYSSELNVNALLLGDSALYLCASSFGQGSNEQFFGPGTRLTVL.

V is TRBV7-9 and J is TRBJ2-2; 9 bases are shared with TRBD1. The CDR3 is 16 residues long. Germline V gene data show CDR1 as SEHNR and CDR2 as FQNEAQ (reference sequence). J was trimmed by 6 bases and V by 5 bases; bases with no gene match: 10. This CDR3 is CASSLPRDRDPGELFF. The DNA for the CDR3 is TGTGCCAGCAGCCTACCCAGGGACAGGGACCCCGGGGAGCTGTTTTTT.

This clonotype was found a few times. The chain recombines TRBV6-1 with TRBJ1-1, with 7 bases lining up with TRBD1. The CDR3 runs 13 residues. The germline V gene has CDR1 MNHNS and CDR2 SASEGT. V lost 7 bases to trimming and J lost 5 bases; unmatched junction nucleotides: 7. The CDR3 bases are TGTGCCAGCACTTTGACAGGGAGAACTGAAGCTTTCTTT. Translating it yields CASTLTGRTEAFF.